The clone carrying this T cell receptor beta chain was recorded a few times. The size of this beta chain means little, since it is a stray read in a library made for alpha chains. Described time point: sample taken at primary tumor resection. Whole RNA was taken from tumor, nontumor lung or frozen PBMC; it was then sequenced unsorted. This CDR3 has 15 residues. Per germline, CDR1 MDHEN and CDR2 SYDVKM. V lost 3 bases, J lost 8 bases, and 4 bases stayed unmatched. The data belong to a study of spatial heterogeneity in lung cancer. Each CDR3 protein gets one entry after TCRdb re-called the 5' RACE reads with MiXCR. The sample includes a few thousand distinct CDR3 sequences, about 9.1% of them seen just once.

The chain couples TRBV28 to TRBJ2-1; 13 bases align to TRBD2. The receptor was isolated from a male donor with early-stage non-small cell lung cancer. The starting material was normal lung tissue next to the tumor, obtained at surgery. In nucleotides, the CDR3 is TGTGCCAGCAGTTTCGGGACTAGCGGGATCGATGAGCAGTTCTTC. Translating gives CASSFGTSGIDEQFF. Full variable domain (remainder filled in from reference TRBV28 and TRBJ2-1): DVKVTQSSRYLVKRTGEKVFLECVQDMDHENMFWYRQDPGLGLRLIYFSYDVKMKEKGDIPEGYSVSREKKERFSLILESASTNQTSMYLCASSFGTSGIDEQFFGPGTRLTVL.